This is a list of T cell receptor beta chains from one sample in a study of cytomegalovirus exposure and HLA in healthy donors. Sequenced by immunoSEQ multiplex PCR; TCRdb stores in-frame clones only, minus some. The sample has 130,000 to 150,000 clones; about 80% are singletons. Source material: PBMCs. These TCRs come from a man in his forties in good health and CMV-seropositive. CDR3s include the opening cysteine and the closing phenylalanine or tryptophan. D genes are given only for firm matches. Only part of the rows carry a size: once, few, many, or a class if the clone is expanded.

CDR3aa: CASMRRRTGDTEAFF
CDR3nt: TGTGCCAGCATGAGGCGAAGGACAGGGGATACTGAAGCTTTCTTT
v_gene: TRBV6-1
abundance: NA
d_gene: TRBD1
j_gene: TRBJ1-1

CDR3aa: CASRQDYYTDTQYF
CDR3nt: TGTGCCAGCAGACAGGACTACTACACAGATACGCAGTATTTT
v_gene: TRBV6-1
abundance: NA
d_gene: NA
j_gene: TRBJ2-3

CDR3aa: CASSPRQNCEQYF
CDR3nt: TGTGCCAGCAGCCCACGACAGAACTGCGAGCAGTACTTC
v_gene: TRBV7-2
abundance: NA
d_gene: NA
j_gene: TRBJ2-7

CDR3aa: CASSEVESATDTQYF
CDR3nt: TGTGCCAGCAGTGAAGTCGAAAGCGCCACAGATACGCAGTATTTT
v_gene: TRBV6-1
abundance: NA
d_gene: NA
j_gene: TRBJ2-3

CDR3aa: CASNPGWNSPLHF
CDR3nt: TGTGCCAGCAACCCAGGGTGGAATTCACCCCTCCACTTT
v_gene: TRBV7-2
abundance: once
d_gene: NA
j_gene: TRBJ1-6

CDR3aa: CASSFDRGGYYEQYF
CDR3nt: TGTGCCAGCAGCTTTGATCGGGGGGGATACTACGAGCAGTACTTC
v_gene: TRBV7-2
abundance: NA
d_gene: TRBD2
j_gene: TRBJ2-7

CDR3aa: CASSPGQGHGYTF
CDR3nt: TGCGCCAGCAGCCCTGGACAGGGCCATGGCTACACCTTC
v_gene: TRBV5-1
abundance: NA
d_gene: TRBD1
j_gene: TRBJ1-2

CDR3aa: CASSQDVRTQKLFF
CDR3nt: TGCGCCAGCAGCCAAGACGTAAGGACTCAAAAACTGTTTTTT
v_gene: TRBV4-3
abundance: few
d_gene: NA
j_gene: TRBJ1-4

CDR3aa: CASSTGTSGGTDTQYF
CDR3nt: TGTGCCAGCAGCACCGGGACTAGCGGGGGGACAGATACGCAGTATTTT
v_gene: TRBV5-4
abundance: NA
d_gene: TRBD2
j_gene: TRBJ2-3

CDR3aa: CSVEGQNTGELFF
CDR3nt: TGCAGCGTTGAAGGGCAGAACACCGGGGAGCTGTTTTTT
v_gene: TRBV29-1
abundance: few
d_gene: NA
j_gene: TRBJ2-2

CDR3aa: CASSQTTLTENEQFF
CDR3nt: TGTGCCAGCAGTCAGACTACATTGACCGAAAATGAGCAGTTCTTC
v_gene: TRBV28
abundance: NA
d_gene: NA
j_gene: TRBJ2-1

CDR3aa: CASSLATGVETQYF
CDR3nt: TGCGCCAGCAGCTTGGCGACAGGGGTCGAGACCCAGTACTTC
v_gene: TRBV5-1
abundance: NA
d_gene: TRBD1
j_gene: TRBJ2-5

CDR3aa: CASSQGGTSYYEQYF
CDR3nt: TGTGCCAGCAGCCAAGGTGGGACTTCCTACTACGAGCAGTACTTC
v_gene: TRBV14
abundance: NA
d_gene: NA
j_gene: TRBJ2-7

CDR3aa: CATSRDRRNEQFF
CDR3nt: TGTGCCACCAGCAGAGATCGGCGGAATGAGCAGTTCTTC
v_gene: TRBV15
abundance: NA
d_gene: NA
j_gene: TRBJ2-1

CDR3aa: CASSLGSPLYEQYF
CDR3nt: TGTGCCAGCAGCTTAGGGAGTCCCCTCTACGAGCAGTACTTC
v_gene: TRBV11-2
abundance: few
d_gene: NA
j_gene: TRBJ2-7

CDR3aa: CASSEDRRVTEAFF
CDR3nt: TGTGCCAGCAGTGAAGACAGGAGGGTCACTGAAGCTTTCTTT
v_gene: TRBV2
abundance: NA
d_gene: NA
j_gene: TRBJ1-1

CDR3aa: CASSSTGADYDEQYF
CDR3nt: TGTGCCAGCAGCTCGACAGGGGCAGATTACGACGAGCAGTACTTC
v_gene: TRBV11-2
abundance: NA
d_gene: TRBD1
j_gene: TRBJ2-7

CDR3aa: CASSSQGATYEQYF
CDR3nt: TGCGCCAGCAGCTCTCAGGGTGCCACCTACGAGCAGTACTTC
v_gene: TRBV4-1
abundance: NA
d_gene: NA
j_gene: TRBJ2-7

CDR3aa: CASSVDSGPYNEQFF
CDR3nt: TGTGCCAGCAGCGTAGATAGCGGGCCCTACAATGAGCAGTTCTTC
v_gene: TRBV9
abundance: NA
d_gene: TRBD2
j_gene: TRBJ2-1

CDR3aa: CASSLRLEPQHF
CDR3nt: TGCGCCAGCAGTCTGAGGTTGGAGCCCCAGCATTTT
v_gene: TRBV10-2
abundance: NA
d_gene: NA
j_gene: TRBJ1-5

CDR3aa: CASRGGLAGSYEQYF
CDR3nt: TGTGCCAGCAGGGGGGGGCTAGCGGGGTCCTACGAGCAGTACTTC
v_gene: TRBV2
abundance: NA
d_gene: TRBD2
j_gene: TRBJ2-7

CDR3aa: CASSLSGYEQYF
CDR3nt: TGTGCCAGCAGCTTATCGGGATACGAGCAGTACTTC
v_gene: TRBV13
abundance: NA
d_gene: NA
j_gene: TRBJ2-7

CDR3aa: CASRWGAGGKETQYF
CDR3nt: TGTGCCAGCAGGTGGGGGGCGGGAGGAAAAGAGACCCAGTACTTC
v_gene: TRBV6-5
abundance: NA
d_gene: TRBD2
j_gene: TRBJ2-5

CDR3aa: CASRRQGNRYEQYF
CDR3nt: TGTGCCAGCAGAAGACAGGGGAATCGGTACGAGCAGTACTTC
v_gene: TRBV28
abundance: NA
d_gene: TRBD1
j_gene: TRBJ2-7

CDR3aa: CASTPRGGSIYTGELFF
CDR3nt: TGTGCCAGCACCCCTCGGGGGGGCTCGATTTACACCGGGGAGCTGTTTTTT
v_gene: TRBV27
abundance: once
d_gene: TRBD2
j_gene: TRBJ2-2

CDR3aa: CASWGLAGGDNEQFF
CDR3nt: TGTGCCAGCTGGGGACTAGCGGGAGGCGACAATGAGCAGTTCTTC
v_gene: TRBV5-6
abundance: few
d_gene: TRBD2
j_gene: TRBJ2-1

CDR3aa: CASSLYGGDEQFF
CDR3nt: TGTGCCAGCAGCTTATATGGAGGGGATGAGCAGTTCTTC
v_gene: TRBV13
abundance: NA
d_gene: NA
j_gene: TRBJ2-1

CDR3aa: CASNRGGEMETQYF
CDR3nt: TGTGCCAGCAACAGAGGGGGCGAGATGGAGACCCAGTACTTC
v_gene: TRBV9
abundance: NA
d_gene: TRBD1
j_gene: TRBJ2-5

CDR3aa: CASSPYRVLNTEAFF
CDR3nt: TGTGCCAGCAGCCCCTATCGGGTGTTGAACACTGAAGCTTTCTTT
v_gene: TRBV9
abundance: NA
d_gene: NA
j_gene: TRBJ1-1

CDR3aa: CASSRGEGEQYF
CDR3nt: TGTGCCAGCAGTCGAGGTGAGGGCGAGCAGTACTTC
v_gene: TRBV6-5
abundance: NA
d_gene: NA
j_gene: TRBJ2-7

CDR3aa: CATSRGTGSNQPQHF
CDR3nt: TGTGCCACCAGCAGAGGGACAGGCAGTAATCAGCCCCAGCATTTT
v_gene: TRBV15
abundance: NA
d_gene: TRBD1
j_gene: TRBJ1-5

CDR3aa: CASSLKGFHPGAYEQYF
CDR3nt: TGTGCCAGCAGCTTAAAGGGGTTTCATCCAGGAGCCTACGAGCAGTACTTC
v_gene: TRBV7-9
abundance: NA
d_gene: NA
j_gene: TRBJ2-7

CDR3aa: CASSPGPPDTQYF
CDR3nt: TGTGCCAGCAGCCCAGGCCCCCCAGATACGCAGTATTTT
v_gene: TRBV7-6
abundance: NA
d_gene: NA
j_gene: TRBJ2-3

CDR3aa: CASKTGGYYGYTF
CDR3nt: TGTGCCAGCAAAACAGGGGGGTACTATGGCTACACCTTC
v_gene: TRBV6-1
abundance: NA
d_gene: TRBD1
j_gene: TRBJ1-2

CDR3aa: CASSQGLTSGSADTQYF
CDR3nt: TGCGCCAGCAGCCAAGGCCTGACTAGCGGGAGCGCAGATACGCAGTATTTT
v_gene: TRBV4-1
abundance: NA
d_gene: TRBD2
j_gene: TRBJ2-3

CDR3aa: CASSERDGSYNEQFF
CDR3nt: TGCGCCAGCTCAGAGCGGGATGGGTCCTACAATGAGCAGTTCTTC
v_gene: TRBV5-1
abundance: few
d_gene: TRBD2
j_gene: TRBJ2-1

CDR3aa: CASSLVSGGEEQFF
CDR3nt: TGTGCCAGCAGCTTAGTGAGCGGGGGGGAGGAGCAGTTCTTC
v_gene: TRBV13
abundance: NA
d_gene: TRBD2
j_gene: TRBJ2-1

CDR3aa: CASSSQTGIGGYTF
CDR3nt: TGTGCCAGCAGCTCTCAAACAGGGATCGGCGGCTACACCTTC
v_gene: TRBV7-2
abundance: NA
d_gene: NA
j_gene: TRBJ1-2

CDR3aa: CASSINDPVGVYEQYF
CDR3nt: TGTGCCAGCAGTATCAATGACCCCGTCGGGGTGTACGAGCAGTACTTC
v_gene: TRBV27
abundance: NA
d_gene: NA
j_gene: TRBJ2-7

CDR3aa: CASSSSGGYQPQHF
CDR3nt: TGTGCCAGCAGCTCTTCAGGGGGCTATCAGCCCCAGCATTTT
v_gene: TRBV7-9
abundance: few
d_gene: TRBD1
j_gene: TRBJ1-5

CDR3aa: CATSRVPGSPLHF
CDR3nt: TGTGCCACCAGCAGAGTTCCGGGTTCACCCCTCCACTTT
v_gene: TRBV15
abundance: NA
d_gene: NA
j_gene: TRBJ1-6

CDR3aa: CASSTAGGGHEQFF
CDR3nt: TGTGCCAGCAGTACCGCGGGAGGTGGCCATGAGCAGTTCTTC
v_gene: TRBV28
abundance: few
d_gene: TRBD2
j_gene: TRBJ2-1

CDR3aa: CASSVPGQGRYEQYF
CDR3nt: TGTGCCAGTAGTGTGCCGGGACAGGGGAGGTACGAGCAGTACTTC
v_gene: TRBV19
abundance: NA
d_gene: TRBD1
j_gene: TRBJ2-7

CDR3aa: CASSQGLAVYNEQFF
CDR3nt: TGTGCCAGCAGCCAGGGACTAGCGGTATACAATGAGCAGTTCTTC
v_gene: TRBV7-3
abundance: NA
d_gene: TRBD2
j_gene: TRBJ2-1

CDR3aa: CSGRGRNEQFF
CDR3nt: TGCAGCGGCAGGGGGAGGAATGAGCAGTTCTTC
v_gene: TRBV29-1
abundance: NA
d_gene: NA
j_gene: TRBJ2-1

CDR3aa: CASSFGGSNYGYTF
CDR3nt: TGTGCCAGCAGTTTCGGCGGGTCTAACTATGGCTACACCTTC
v_gene: TRBV28
abundance: NA
d_gene: NA
j_gene: TRBJ1-2

CDR3aa: CASSLGDRAGEQYF
CDR3nt: TGTGCCAGCAGCTTAGGAGACCGGGCGGGCGAGCAGTACTTC
v_gene: TRBV11-2
abundance: NA
d_gene: NA
j_gene: TRBJ2-7

CDR3aa: CASSSLAGGEQYF
CDR3nt: TGTGCCAGCAGTAGCCTAGCGGGAGGCGAGCAGTACTTC
v_gene: TRBV25-1
abundance: NA
d_gene: TRBD2
j_gene: TRBJ2-7

CDR3aa: CASSPVLLPTQYF
CDR3nt: TGTGCCAGCAGCCCGGTACTCCTCCCCACGCAGTATTTT
v_gene: TRBV5-6
abundance: NA
d_gene: NA
j_gene: TRBJ2-3

CDR3aa: CAISWDYANEQFF
CDR3nt: TGTGCCATCAGTTGGGACTACGCCAATGAGCAGTTCTTC
v_gene: TRBV10-3
abundance: NA
d_gene: TRBD2
j_gene: TRBJ2-1

CDR3aa: CASSFPTRRNTEAFF
CDR3nt: TGTGCCAGCAGCTTCCCCACAAGAAGAAACACTGAAGCTTTCTTT
v_gene: TRBV11-2
abundance: NA
d_gene: NA
j_gene: TRBJ1-1

CDR3aa: CASSSQGGTSYEQYF
CDR3nt: TGTGCCAGCAGCTCACAGGGGGGGACCTCCTACGAGCAGTACTTC
v_gene: TRBV7-9
abundance: NA
d_gene: NA
j_gene: TRBJ2-7

CDR3aa: CASSLGLVGRNYGYTF
CDR3nt: TGTGCCAGCAGCTTAGGTTTGGTCGGCAGGAACTATGGCTACACCTTC
v_gene: TRBV7-2
abundance: NA
d_gene: NA
j_gene: TRBJ1-2

CDR3aa: CASSFSGGTTDTQYF
CDR3nt: TGCGCCAGCAGCTTCAGCGGCGGAACCACAGATACGCAGTATTTT
v_gene: TRBV5-1
abundance: NA
d_gene: NA
j_gene: TRBJ2-3